This T cell receptor (beta chain) was found in a study of early T cells in non-severe SARS-CoV-2 infection (dated by TCRdb to the early 2020s). Looking at the study overall: Bulk RNA from unsorted whole blood was used for TCR sequencing, so alpha and beta chains could not be paired. On the study overall, not on this receptor specifically: VDJdb matching was skewed toward anti-spike CD8 responses and likely underestimated virus-specific expansions by missing private and CD4 specificities.

A case-control design nested within a healthcare worker cohort in London, UK, was used, with weekly nasopharyngeal swab PCR tests and blood sampling performed. Healthcare workers were enrolled in the week of the UK lockdown, from 23 to 31 March 2020, and were followed every week for up to roughly 15 weeks. The receptor library was made with 5' RACE. Data came from a NextSeq 500. In the TCR library protocol, unique molecular identifiers were attached to individual cDNA molecules to correct for PCR bias and sequencing error. Both TCR alpha and beta chains were sequenced, and tight co-correlation was observed between alpha and beta sequence abundances in each sample. As for the authors' bioinformatics: Decombinator V4 was used to annotate the V gene, J gene and CDR3 of the TCR sequences. Expanded TCRs were defined as changing significantly between any two time points under a Poisson model with p below 0.0001. TCR abundances were normalised to the total number of TCRs sequenced in each sample and reported as counts per million. TRAV1-2 paired with TRAJ12, TRAJ20 or TRAJ33 defined MAIT TCRs, while TRAV10 paired with TRAJ18 defined iNKT TCRs. VDJdb, accessed on 1 November 2021, was searched for TCRs annotated for CMV, EBV and SARS-CoV-2, and TCRs annotated for more than one antigen were excluded. TCRdb reanalyzed the raw reads on its own, using fastp at Q25 for trimming and MiXCR for clone calling, and kept in-frame beta chains. Each entry is one CDR3 protein sequence, shown with its most common DNA and genes. TCRdb, not the original authors, processed these V and J calls. The sample table shows fewer than 85,000 distinct CDR3 sequences, and 9% to 10% are seen once. The ten largest clones represent about 4.6% of the sample.

Many counts were recorded for this clonotype. There is no known antigen for this receptor. No per-base quality is available; no much larger clone lies one base away. Via the germline V gene (reference sequence), CDR1 is DFQATT and CDR2 SNEGSKA. Unmatched junction bases come to 5, with V trimmed by 3 bases and J by 4 bases. The CDR3 numbers 14 residues from cysteine through phenylalanine. The read is trimmed to its CDR3 DNA, 42 bases read in frame from base 1. The TCR comes from an adult who was a healthcare worker with PCR-confirmed SARS-CoV-2 infection or an uninfected control (not recorded which). The chain is assembled from TRBV20-1 and TRBJ2-1; TRBD2 aligns with 8 central bases. Sequencing used whole blood. The DNA sequence reads TGCAGTGCTAGGACTAGCGTGACGTACAATGAGCAGTTCTTC. This encodes CSARTSVTYNEQFF.